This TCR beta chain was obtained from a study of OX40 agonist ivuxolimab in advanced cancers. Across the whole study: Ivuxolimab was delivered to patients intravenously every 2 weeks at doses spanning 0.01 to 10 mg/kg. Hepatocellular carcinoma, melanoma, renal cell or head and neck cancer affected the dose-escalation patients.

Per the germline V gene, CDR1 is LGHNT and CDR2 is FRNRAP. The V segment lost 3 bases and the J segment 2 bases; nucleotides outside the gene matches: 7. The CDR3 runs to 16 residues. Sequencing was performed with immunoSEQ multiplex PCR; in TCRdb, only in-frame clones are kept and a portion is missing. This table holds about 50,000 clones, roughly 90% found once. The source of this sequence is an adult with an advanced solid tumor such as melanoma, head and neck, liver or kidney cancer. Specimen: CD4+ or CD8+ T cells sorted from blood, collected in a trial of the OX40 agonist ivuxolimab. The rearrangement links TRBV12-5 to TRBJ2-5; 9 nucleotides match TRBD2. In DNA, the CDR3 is TGTGCTAGTGGTTTTATAGCGGGAGACGGGCAAGAGACCCAGTACTTC. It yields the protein CASGFIAGDGQETQYF.